Shown below are 26 T cell receptor beta chains from a single sample sequenced in a study of blood T cell repertoires in COVID-19. This table comes from immunoSEQ multiplex PCR, and its TCRdb copy is limited to in-frame clones, with some not included. The top ten clones hold 0.75% to 1% of a sample with 250,000 to 300,000 clones, roughly 90% of them seen once. Sequenced material: PBMCs or T cells enriched from blood (not recorded which). These receptors originate from a woman aged 30 to 39 who had recovered from COVID-19.

Only one count was recorded for this clone. The V gene is TRBV9, the J gene TRBJ2-1; TRBD2 agrees at 8 bases. With 3 bases clipped from V and 9 bases from J, the junction kept 8 bases outside the gene matches. The CDR3 totals 14 residues. Germline CDR1 is SGDLS and CDR2 is YYNGEE. CDR3 in DNA: TGTGCCAGCAGCGAGGGTTTCGGGAGGGGTGAGCAGTTCTTC. Protein: CASSEGFGRGEQFF.

The sample holds one count of this clone. V usage is TRBV27 and J usage is TRBJ1-6; 7 bases align to TRBD1. V trimming: 10 bases; J trimming: 3 bases; junction bases outside the gene matches: 18. Germline CDR1 is MNHEY and CDR2 is SMNVEV (reference sequence). The length of the CDR3 is 18 residues. DNA of the CDR3: TGTGCCACCACTACCATCCCCTACCGACAGGGCTATAATTCACCCCTCCACTTT. It codes for CATTTIPYRQGYNSPLHF.

The chain joins TRBV10-3 to TRBJ1-2, with 9 bases lining up with TRBD1. The CDR3 runs 14 residues. Germline CDR1 and CDR2: ENHRY and SYGVKD. Germline trimming cut 3 bases from V and 4 bases from J; bases unmatched to any gene: 3. The CDR3 reads CAISEQGAGYGYTF. Here the CDR3 DNA reads TGTGCCATCAGTGAACAGGGGGCAGGCTATGGCTACACCTTC.

The V call is TRBV1, the J call TRBJ2-5; the table's D call of TRBD1 was not tested on the DNA. TRBV1 has pseudogene status. This CDR3 is 18 amino acids long. As DNA, the CDR3 is TGCACCAGCAGCCCCCCCACTCGCCAGGGGAGAGGGAGAGAGACCCAGTACTTC. Protein sequence: CTSSPPTRQGRGRETQYF.

Only a few counts were recorded for this clone. This chain connects TRBV6-1 to TRBJ1-2; tentatively, D is TRBD1 (6 bases). The CDR3 consists of 14 residues. Trimming cost V 3 bases and J 4 bases, with 12 bases left between them. Germline lookup yields CDR1 MNHNS and CDR2 SASEGT. CDR3 in DNA: TGTGCCAGCAGTGAGGGGGACACCATCTATGGCTACACCTTC. This sequence encodes CASSEGDTIYGYTF.

The gene calls are TRBV19 and TRBJ1-4; TRBD1 might be the D (5 bases). V gave up 5 bases and J gave up 5 bases, with 15 bases separating them. CDR1 LNHDA and CDR2 SQIVND come from the germline V gene (reference sequence). CDR3 size: 15 residues. For the CDR3, the DNA is TGTGCCAGTAGTCCGACGGCGGGGGGGAATGAAAAACTGTTTTTT. It codes for CASSPTAGGNEKLFF.

This chain links TRBV7-2 with TRBJ1-4; 7 nucleotides agree with TRBD1. The CDR3 loop spans 14 amino acids. V shed 4 bases and J 6 bases; nucleotides not matched to a gene: 5. In germline, CDR1 is SGHTA, CDR2 FQGNSA. CDR3 coding DNA: TGTGCCAGCAGCTCCGACAGGGTGGATGAAAAACTGTTTTTT. This sequence encodes CASSSDRVDEKLFF.

The chain couples TRBV18 to TRBJ2-1; 7 positions match TRBD2. V dropped 3 bases and J dropped 7; count of bases not matched to a gene: 15. CDR1 is KGHSH, CDR2 LQKENI, per germline. CDR3 length equals 17 residues. CDR3: CASSPSPSRREGNEQFF. CDR3 nucleotide sequence: TGTGCCAGCTCACCCTCCCCGAGCCGCAGGGAGGGTAATGAGCAGTTCTTC.

The chain carries TRBV27 and TRBJ2-7, with 9 bases aligning to TRBD1. V trimming: 2 bases; J trimming: 2 bases; junction bases outside the gene matches: 13. CDR3 length: 18 amino acids. Germline loops: CDR1 MNHEY, CDR2 SMNVEV (reference sequence). CDR3 sequence reads: CASSLSYSLGQGTYEQYF. The CDR3 nucleotides read TGTGCCAGCAGTTTAAGTTATTCGCTGGGACAGGGTACCTACGAGCAGTACTTC.

A remark on this clone: This specimen includes other DNA sequences encoding the same CDR3. This chain links TRBV5-1 with TRBJ1-5; D gene ambiguous. V was clipped by 0 bases and J by 0 bases, with 7 bases between them. From germline, CDR1 is SGHRS and CDR2 YFSETQ. CDR3 length: 15 amino acids. The CDR3, as DNA: TGCGCCAGCAGCTTGGGAGGGAATAGCAATCAGCCCCAGCATTTT. Protein product: CASSLGGNSNQPQHF.

The chain carries TRBV3-1 (or the pseudogene TRBV3-2) and TRBJ2-5; 8 bases line up with TRBD2. The trim removed 0 bases at V and 4 bases at J, leaving 10 bases unmatched. This CDR3 is built from 17 residues. In germline, CDR1 is LGHDT, CDR2 YNNKEL (reference sequence). The CDR3 nucleotides read TGTGCCAGCAGCCAAGAGGTCCGCGGGGGGAGTTTAGAGACCCAGTACTTC. It translates to CASSQEVRGGSLETQYF.

V usage is TRBV27 and J usage is TRBJ1-2; D is unresolved. The ends were cut back, 2 bases at V and 6 bases at J, with 13 bases in the middle. Germline V lookup: CDR1 MNHEY, CDR2 SMNVEV (reference sequence). This CDR3 has 14 amino acids. The chain's CDR3 is CASSLRPLRDGYTF. The CDR3 nucleotides read TGTGCCAGCAGTTTAAGGCCCTTGAGGGATGGCTACACCTTC.

This rearrangement joins TRBV28 to TRBJ2-3; 9 bases match TRBD2. Looked up from germline, CDR1 is MDHEN and CDR2 is SYDVKM. V trimming: 6 bases; J trimming: 3 bases; junction bases outside the gene matches: 10. This CDR3 spans 16 amino acids. The CDR3 region has the DNA TGTGCCAGCAGCTCCGGACTAGCGAGACGGACAGATACGCAGTATTTT. It codes for CASSSGLARRTDTQYF. Full variable domain (rest looked up from reference TRBV28 and TRBJ2-3): DVKVTQSSRYLVKRTGEKVFLECVQDMDHENMFWYRQDPGLGLRLIYFSYDVKMKEKGDIPEGYSVSREKKERFSLILESASTNQTSMYLCASSSGLARRTDTQYFGPGTRLTVL.

The CDR3 DNA follows: TGTGCCAGCAGTTACATGTCTAGCGGGGGAGAGACCCAGTACTTC. As protein: CASSYMSSGGETQYF. V is TRBV6-5 and J is TRBJ2-5; 10 bases line up with TRBD2. The CDR3 is 15 residues long. The J segment lost 4 bases and the V segment lost 2 bases, leaving 4 bases of the junction unmatched. Germline V gene lookup returns CDR1 MNHEY and CDR2 SVGAGI.

The chain joins TRBV4-3 to TRBJ2-7, with D possibly TRBD1 on 6 matching bases. The CDR3 extends over 13 amino acids. V was clipped by 3 bases and J by 1 base, with 7 bases between them. Germline V CDR1 and CDR2: LGHNA, YSLEER. CDR3: CASSQGASYEQYF. The CDR3 DNA sequence: TGCGCCAGCAGCCAGGGGGCTTCCTACGAGCAGTACTTC.

The genes are TRBV14 and TRBJ1-1; tentative D call: TRBD1 (5 bases). The V gene's germline CDR1 is SGHDN and CDR2 FVKESK. This CDR3 has 14 residues. Between the trimmed V and J ends, which lost 0 bases and 4 bases, there was a span of 9 bases. The DNA for the CDR3 is TGTGCCAGCAGCCAAGACGCCGGGGGCACTGAAGCTTTCTTT. This gives the protein CASSQDAGGTEAFF.

This clone came up a few times. This chain links TRBV18 with TRBJ2-5; D is possibly TRBD1 (6 bases). Trimming removed 3 bases at V and 4 bases at J, with 12 bases between. The CDR3 is 14 residues long. The germline V gene encodes CDR1 KGHSH and CDR2 LQKENI. CDR3 amino acids: CASSPPTGRETQYF. Here the CDR3 DNA reads TGTGCCAGCTCACCTCCGACAGGCCGAGAGACCCAGTACTTC.

About this clone: At one of its ends the junction is not consistent with the germline gene, which may arise from a read error. The genes are TRBV7-9 and TRBJ1-2, with D possibly being TRBD1 (6 bases). The CDR3 totals 13 residues. Germline V gives CDR1 SEHNR, CDR2 FQNEAQ (reference sequence). CDR3 coding DNA: TGTGCCAGCAGCTTAGACGCAGGACAGCTTATGCCCTTC. This gives the protein CASSLDAGQLMPF.

This sequence joins TRBV29-1 and TRBJ2-2; TRBD2 aligns across 9 bases. Germline assignment: CDR1 SQVTM and CDR2 ANQGSEA. V lost 0 bases to trimming and J lost 6 bases; unmatched junction nucleotides: 8. The CDR3 covers 16 residues. The CDR3 DNA reads as TGCAGCGTTGAAGATTCGGCGGGAGGGCTACCCGGGGAGCTGTTTTTT. This codes for CSVEDSAGGLPGELFF.

This chain connects TRBV30 to TRBJ2-1; 8 nucleotides agree with TRBD1. The CDR3 has 13 amino acids. Germline V gene lookup returns CDR1 GTSNPN and CDR2 SVGIG (reference sequence). The junction had 3 bases not matched to a gene; V was cut back by 5 bases and J by 3 bases. The CDR3 region is CAWGGQDYNEQFF. Here the CDR3 DNA reads TGTGCCTGGGGGGGACAGGACTACAATGAGCAGTTCTTC.

The CDR3 DNA reads TGTGCCAGCAGTCGGCGGTCACACAGGGTCACTGAAGCTTTCTTT. Protein product: CASSRRSHRVTEAFF. The chain links TRBV11-2 to TRBJ1-1; D might be TRBD1 (6 bases). The V end was cut by 6 bases, the J end by 4 bases, with 18 bases between. The germline V gene has CDR1 SGHAT and CDR2 FQNNGV. This CDR3 contains 15 residues.

V and J are TRBV28 and TRBJ1-6; no firm D call. This CDR3 has 17 residues. V was clipped by 2 bases and J by 0 bases, with 11 bases between them. CDR1 is MDHEN, CDR2 SYDVKM, per germline. The CDR3 sequence: CASSLGAVSSYNSPLHF. DNA for the CDR3: TGTGCCAGCAGTTTAGGAGCCGTGAGCTCCTATAATTCACCCCTCCACTTT. Full variable domain (outside the CDR3, taken from reference TRBV28 and TRBJ1-6): DVKVTQSSRYLVKRTGEKVFLECVQDMDHENMFWYRQDPGLGLRLIYFSYDVKMKEKGDIPEGYSVSREKKERFSLILESASTNQTSMYLCASSLGAVSSYNSPLHFGNGTRLTVT.

In its sample, this clone was seen once. The rearrangement links TRBV24-1 to TRBJ1-4, with unresolved D. The CDR3 has 13 residues. Germline V CDR1 and CDR2: KGHDR, SFDVKD. Trimming cost V 8 bases and J 0 bases, with 6 bases left between them. The CDR3 sequence is CATMAATNEKLFF. The CDR3 nucleotides read TGTGCCACCATGGCTGCAACTAATGAAAAACTGTTTTTT.

V and J are TRBV9 and TRBJ1-1; D gene unclear. The CDR3 covers 14 residues. Germline V lookup: CDR1 SGDLS, CDR2 YYNGEE. Trimming pared 1 base from V and 12 bases from J, leaving 19 bases between. CDR3 sequence: CASSVWIGGERTFF. CDR3 coding DNA: TGTGCCAGCAGCGTATGGATCGGCGGGGAGCGGACTTTCTTT.

The genes are TRBV30 and TRBJ1-1, with 9 bases aligning to TRBD1. Germline CDR1 GTSNPN, CDR2 SVGIG (reference sequence). V was clipped by 5 bases and J by 4 bases; unmatched bases: 8. This CDR3 comprises 14 residues. CDR3 DNA: TGTGCCTGGCGAACGACAGGGGGGGGCACTGAAGCTTTCTTT. This sequence encodes CAWRTTGGGTEAFF.

The V gene is TRBV7-9, the J gene TRBJ2-3, with D possibly matching TRBD2 (5 bases). There are 16 residues in the CDR3. From germline, CDR1 is SEHNR and CDR2 FQNEAQ (reference sequence). V dropped 3 bases and J dropped 3 bases, with 16 bases sitting between them. Here the CDR3 reads CASSFYTGVRTDTQYF. For the CDR3, the DNA is TGTGCCAGCAGCTTTTATACCGGGGTTAGGACAGATACGCAGTATTTT.